The 6 T cell receptor beta chains reported below all come from one sample, sequenced in a study of T cell responses to AZD1222 COVID-19 vaccine. The protocol was immunoSEQ multiplex PCR, while the TCRdb copy is restricted to in-frame clones and leaves out a portion. The sample includes about 86,000 clones, around 73% of them seen just once. The material was peripheral blood, obtained on day 0 of AZD1222 vaccination. These receptor sequences come from an adult in good health.

V gene TRBV4-3 combines with J gene TRBJ2-2; no reliable D call. Germline CDR1 is LGHNA and CDR2 is YSLEER. The CDR3 extends over 14 amino acids. Trimming took off 3 bases at V and 1 base at J, with 6 bases between the two ends. The chain's CDR3 is CASSHEKNTGELFF. The CDR3 DNA reads as TGCGCCAGCAGCCATGAGAAGAACACCGGGGAGCTGTTTTTT.

The DNA for the CDR3 is TGTGCCAGCTCACCAACCACAGATACGCAGTATTTT. Encoded protein: CASSPTTDTQYF. The chain links TRBV18 to TRBJ2-3; D not certain. The CDR3 has 12 amino acids. Trimming removed 2 bases from V and 2 bases from J, with 2 bases in between. Germline V gene lookup returns CDR1 KGHSH and CDR2 LQKENI.

The gene calls are TRBV28 and TRBJ1-5, with 7 positions matching TRBD1. The CDR3 runs to 15 residues. The V segment lost 7 bases and the J segment 2 bases; nucleotides outside the gene matches: 8. Germline V lookup: CDR1 MDHEN, CDR2 SYDVKM. The CDR3 loop is CASNSGTEGNQPQHF. The CDR3, as DNA: TGTGCCAGCAATTCCGGGACAGAAGGCAATCAGCCCCAGCATTTT.

V and J are TRBV28 and TRBJ2-3; TRBD2 agrees at 11 bases. The V gene's germline CDR1 is MDHEN and CDR2 SYDVKM. Losses at the gene ends were 5 bases for V and 3 bases for J; bases not matched to a gene: 4. This CDR3 has 15 residues. The CDR3 reads CASSGTSGRTDTQYF. CDR3 DNA sequence: TGTGCCAGCAGTGGAACTAGCGGGAGAACAGATACGCAGTATTTT.

This clone was found a few times. The J gene is TRBJ2-1, the V gene TRBV2; TRBD1 matches at 8 bases. The CDR3 loop spans 13 amino acids. The J segment lost 5 bases and the V segment lost 5 bases, leaving 2 bases of the junction unmatched. CDR1 is SNHLY, CDR2 FYNNEI, per germline. CDR3 sequence: CASSPDRDNEQFF. The CDR3, as DNA: TGTGCCAGCAGTCCGGACAGGGACAATGAGCAGTTCTTC.

The J gene is TRBJ1-2, the V gene TRBV11-2; 8 bases agree with TRBD1. CDR1 and CDR2 (germline): SGHAT, FQNNGV. This CDR3 region has 16 residues. The V segment lost 5 bases and the J segment 4 bases; nucleotides outside the gene matches: 12. This CDR3 is CASSPTRTGITYGYTF. The DNA of the CDR3 is TGTGCCAGCAGCCCCACTCGGACAGGGATCACCTATGGCTACACCTTC.